This entry lists 11 T cell receptor beta chains sequenced from one sample in a study of blood T cell repertoires in COVID-19. Data came from immunoSEQ multiplex PCR; TCRdb stores just in-frame clones and leaves some out. In the table there are about 480,000 clones, 70% to 90% of which are singletons. The sample taken for sequencing was peripheral blood. The receptors stem from a woman aged 50 to 65 with COVID-19, enrolled during active disease.

CDR3: CATSPTPGEGKTEAFF. The CDR3 nucleotides are TGTGCCACCAGTCCGACCCCGGGGGAGGGTAAGACTGAAGCTTTCTTT. This sequence joins TRBV24-1 and TRBJ1-1; tentative D call: TRBD1 (5 bases). The germline V and J ends were trimmed by 6 bases and 5 bases, with 21 bases remaining between them. The length of the CDR3 is 16 residues. Germline CDR1 is KGHDR and CDR2 is SFDVKD.

This chain connects TRBV3-1 (or the pseudogene TRBV3-2) to TRBJ1-2; D remains unclear. Deletions cut 4 bases from V and 7 bases from J, with 13 bases between. Germline V lookup: CDR1 LGHDT, CDR2 YNNKEL (reference sequence). CDR3 length: 13 residues. CDR3 nucleotides: TGTGCCAGCAGCCCCCTCGGGGTAGGTGGCTACACCTTC. This encodes CASSPLGVGGYTF.

The V call is TRBV27, the J call TRBJ1-2, with TRBD1 matching over 8 bases. The CDR3 loop spans 14 amino acids. Germline V lookup: CDR1 MNHEY, CDR2 SMNVEV (reference sequence). Unmatched junction bases numbered 8, after V lost 5 bases and J lost 6 bases. CDR3 sequence (DNA): TGTGCCAGCAGTCCATCAGGGGGCGCGGATGGCTACACCTTC. Its protein product is CASSPSGGADGYTF.

The chain recombines TRBV29-1 with TRBJ2-3; D uncertain. Between the trimmed V and J ends, which lost 4 bases and 5 bases, there was a span of 13 bases. The CDR3 is 13 amino acids. The germline CDR1 and CDR2 sequences are SQVTM and ANQGSEA. This CDR3 reads CSVGGRSGDTQYF. CDR3 coding DNA: TGCAGCGTTGGAGGCCGAAGTGGAGATACGCAGTATTTT.

The chain links TRBV24-1 to TRBJ2-1; D is unclear. V was cut by 1 base and J by 6 bases, with 3 bases left in between. The CDR3 contains 12 residues. Germline V gene lookup returns CDR1 KGHDR and CDR2 SFDVKD. Written as DNA, the CDR3 is TGTGCCACCAGTGATTTCCTCAATGAGCAGTTCTTC. As protein: CATSDFLNEQFF.

The rearrangement links TRBV7-2 to TRBJ1-5, with D hard to call. Germline values: CDR1 SGHTA, CDR2 FQGNSA. There are 12 residues in the CDR3. Deletions cut 5 bases from V and 3 bases from J, with 5 bases between. The CDR3 sequence is CASSLTNQPQHF. The CDR3 DNA is TGTGCCAGCAGCCTAACCAATCAGCCCCAGCATTTT.

The rearrangement uses TRBV19 and TRBJ2-4, with unresolved D. The ends were cut back, 6 bases at V and 1 base at J, with 13 bases in the middle. The CDR3 runs to 15 residues. CDR1 and CDR2 (germline): LNHDA, SQIVND (reference sequence). The CDR3 region is CASRDRQWAKNIQYF. The CDR3 nucleotides are TGTGCCAGTAGAGATCGCCAGTGGGCCAAAAACATTCAGTACTTC.

This chain uses TRBV19 with TRBJ1-5; the D is unclear. Looked up from germline, CDR1 is LNHDA and CDR2 is SQIVND (reference sequence). The CDR3 is 12 residues long. V was trimmed by 5 bases and J by 5 bases, leaving 7 bases between them. Here the CDR3 DNA reads TGTGCCAGTAGTTACGGGGATCAGCCCCAGCATTTT. Translated, it gives CASSYGDQPQHF.

This chain connects TRBV30 to TRBJ2-1; D unresolved. CDR3 length: 13 amino acids. The V and J ends lost 2 bases and 0 bases respectively, with 5 bases between them. Germline V CDR1 and CDR2: GTSNPN, SVGIG (reference sequence). CDR3 DNA sequence: TGTGCCTGGAGTCGGAGCTCCTACAATGAGCAGTTCTTC. This sequence encodes CAWSRSSYNEQFF.

The chain joins TRBV30 to TRBJ2-1; D ambiguous. V lost 2 bases and J 9 bases, leaving 5 bases between the germline ends. Germline V gene sequence: CDR1 GTSNPN, CDR2 SVGIG (reference sequence). The CDR3 loop spans 10 amino acids. The CDR3 reads CAWSRFEQFF. Here the CDR3 DNA reads TGTGCCTGGAGTCGTTTTGAGCAGTTCTTC.

The chain combines TRBV6-5 with TRBJ1-1; no clear D. Germline V gene sequence: CDR1 MNHEY, CDR2 SVGAGI. Trimming removed 5 bases at V and 3 bases at J, with 10 bases between. This CDR3 contains 13 residues. The chain's CDR3 is CASSPSMDTEAFF. CDR3 DNA sequence: TGTGCCAGCAGTCCCTCTATGGACACTGAAGCTTTCTTT.